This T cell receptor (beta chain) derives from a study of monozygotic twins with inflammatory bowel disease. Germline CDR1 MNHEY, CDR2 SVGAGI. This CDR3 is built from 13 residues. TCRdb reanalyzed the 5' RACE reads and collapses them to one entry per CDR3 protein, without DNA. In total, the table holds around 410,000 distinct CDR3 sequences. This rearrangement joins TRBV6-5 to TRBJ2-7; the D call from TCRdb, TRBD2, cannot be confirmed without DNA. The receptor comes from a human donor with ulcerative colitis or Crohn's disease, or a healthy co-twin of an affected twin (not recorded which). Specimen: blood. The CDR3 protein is CASSYRELGEQYF.